The clone carrying this T cell receptor beta chain is a singleton in its sample. The record originates from a study of technical replicates of blood from a few donors. Repertoires were generated with immunoSEQ multiplex PCR, while TCRdb's copy carries only in-frame clones and drops some. The data show tens of thousands of clones, with about 81% seen just once and 3% to 4.5% held by the top ten. The CDR3 loop spans 15 amino acids. Trimming shortened V by 3 bases and J by 12 bases, and 23 bases separated the two germline ends. Germline V gene lookup returns CDR1 PRHDT and CDR2 FYEKMQ (reference sequence).

The J gene is TRBJ1-1, the V gene TRBV13; D is undetermined. The sequenced sample was PBMCs. This TCR derives from a human donor in good health. Some clones in this sample may be carry-over from other donors' samples. CDR3 in DNA: TGTGCCAGCAGCTTCGGTGTTGGCCTAGAAATTTCGTCTTTCTTT. It yields the protein CASSFGVGLEISSFF.